This entry describes one T cell receptor beta chain. The sample originates from a study of blood T cell repertoires in COVID-19. Across the study: The samples span acute and convalescent COVID-19 from the United States, Italy and Spain. The analysed material was cDNA or gDNA that came from T cells, B-cell-depleted T cells, or PBMCs.

Authors' data handling: Amplifying reference gene primers gave estimates of nucleated cell counts. This table comes from immunoSEQ multiplex PCR, and its TCRdb copy is limited to in-frame clones, with some not included. That table furnishes V, J and clone size, whereas the DNA furnished D and trimming. The repertoire holds tens of thousands of clones, with nearly 85% as singletons. Input material: peripheral blood. The source of this sequence is a man aged 40-50 years with acute or convalescent COVID-19.

The CDR3 region is CASSQDLGGGVQTQYF. Written as DNA, the CDR3 is TGTGCCAGCAGCCAAGATCTGGGGGGGGGCGTTCAGACCCAGTACTTC. The chain uses TRBV4-2 and TRBJ2-5, with D maybe TRBD2 (7 bases). The V gene's germline CDR1 is LGHNA and CDR2 YNFKEQ. Trimming cost V 0 bases and J 6 bases, with 17 bases left between them. This CDR3 spans 16 amino acids.